The 30 T cell receptor beta chains presented below share a single source sample, sequenced in a study of regulatory T cells in long-lasting Graves disease. Libraries of TCR beta came from iRepertoire HTBI primers plus Arm-PCR of CDR3 regions. TCRdb ran MiXCR on the multiplex PCR reads and lists one entry per CDR3 protein. The sample shows around 430,000 distinct CDR3 sequences, about 20% of them seen only once. Time point specified: persistent/refractory GD, antithyroid drugs over 5 years with positive TRAb. PBMC-derived RNA was used for the TCR library. Sequences were derived from peripheral blood mononuclear cells (PBMCs), sampled when the disease was refractory, from a patient treated with antithyroid drugs. The receptors were gathered from a female donor with Graves disease.

The table lists this clonotype with many counts. The chain combines TRBV29-1 with TRBJ1-1; D is undetermined. Deletions cut 4 bases from V and 4 bases from J, with 4 bases between. From germline, CDR1 is SQVTM and CDR2 ANQGSEA. The CDR3 consists of 10 residues. CDR3 region: CSVGRTEAFF. The CDR3 DNA is TGCAGCGTTGGGCGCACTGAAGCTTTCTTT.

This clonotype occurred a few times. The chain joins TRBV6-5 to TRBJ2-5, with D uncertain. The CDR3 length is 13 residues. Germline V gives CDR1 MNHEY, CDR2 SVGAGI. Trimming removed 2 bases at V and 3 bases at J, with 7 bases between. DNA of the CDR3: TGTGCCAGCAGTTACCACACTAAAGAGACCCAGTACTTC. Protein sequence: CASSYHTKETQYF.

The chain recombines TRBV5-6 with TRBJ2-2; D not resolved. Germline CDR1 is SGHDT and CDR2 is YYEEEE. CDR3 length: 15 residues. Trimming removed 0 bases at V and 4 bases at J, with 10 bases between. The CDR3 DNA reads TGTGCCAGCAGCTTGGTGCATACGGGCACCGGGGAGCTGTTTTTT. Protein sequence: CASSLVHTGTGELFF. Based on the CDR3 plus reference TRBV5-6 and TRBJ2-2, the full variable domain is DAGVTQSPTHLIKTRGQQVTLRCSPKSGHDTVSWYQQALGQGPQFIFQYYEEEERQRGNFPDRFSGHQFPNYSSELNVNALLLGDSALYLCASSLVHTGTGELFFGEGSRLTVL.

This clonotype has more than one count but fewer than ten. V and J are TRBV25-1 and TRBJ2-2; 7 bases are a match to TRBD1. Looked up from germline, CDR1 is MGHDK and CDR2 is SYGVNS. V lost 3 bases and J lost 6; bases outside the gene matches: 10. This CDR3 comprises 16 residues. The CDR3 DNA is TGTGCCAGCAGTGACATAACAGGGGTTGTAGCCGGGGAGCTGTTTTTT. Amino acid sequence: CASSDITGVVAGELFF.

This clonotype was counted at least ten times. The chain carries TRBV2 and TRBJ1-1, with TRBD1 as a possible D gene (6 bases). CDR1 is SNHLY and CDR2 is FYNNEI in the germline V gene. The length of the CDR3 is 16 residues. V lost 3 bases, J lost 0 bases, and 14 bases lay in between. The CDR3 DNA reads as TGTGCCAGCAGTGAGGCGCCGGGACATGTGAACACTGAAGCTTTCTTT. As protein: CASSEAPGHVNTEAFF.

As concerns this clonotype: Germline and junction disagree at one end, which may indicate a read error. The chain employs TRBV6-2 or TRBV6-3 and TRBJ2-5; 9 nucleotides match TRBD1. In germline, CDR1 is MNHEY, CDR2 SVGEGT. The CDR3 covers 12 residues. CDR3 in amino acids: CASSYPGQGEFF. The CDR3 DNA reads TGTGCCAGCAGTTACCCGGGACAGGGTGAGTTCTTC.

This clonotype was counted at least ten times. V usage is TRBV6-1 and J usage is TRBJ1-5; D is perhaps TRBD1 (5 bases). Trimming left V 3 bases short and J 2 bases short, with 11 bases between. CDR1 is MNHNS, CDR2 SASEGT, per germline. This CDR3 comprises 15 residues. CDR3 in DNA: TGTGCCAGCAGTGATGGGGGTAGGGGCAATCAGCCCCAGCATTTT. Its translation is CASSDGGRGNQPQHF.

This clonotype was found a few times. The chain employs TRBV30 and TRBJ2-2; possibly TRBD1 for D (5 bases). The length of the CDR3 is 13 residues. Germline V gives CDR1 GTSNPN, CDR2 SVGIG (reference sequence). Trimming pared 2 bases from V and 6 bases from J, leaving 10 bases between. As DNA, the CDR3 is TGTGCCTGGAGTAACAGCAGGGCCGGGGAGCTGTTTTTT. Its translation: CAWSNSRAGELFF.

The V gene is TRBV4-3, the J gene TRBJ1-4; 9 bases line up with TRBD1. V trimming: 1 base; J trimming: 8 bases; junction bases outside the gene matches: 5. CDR1 LGHNA and CDR2 YSLEER come from the germline V gene. The CDR3 contains 15 residues. This chain's CDR3 is CASSQADRGDEKLFF. For the CDR3, the DNA is TGCGCCAGCAGCCAAGCGGACAGGGGAGACGAAAAACTGTTTTTT.

Concerning this clonotype: Given a much more abundant clone one base away, this may be a read error. The V and J genes are TRBV12-3 or TRBV12-4 and TRBJ1-1, with D possibly TRBD1 on 6 matching bases. The CDR3 is 19 amino acids. Trimming pared 5 bases from V and 5 bases from J, leaving 30 bases between. The CDR3 protein is CASSITPWTAHLIRTEAFF. The CDR3 DNA is TGTGCCAGCAGTATCACCCCTTGGACAGCTCACTTAATCCGGACTGAAGCTTTCTTT.

The chain has TRBV6-2 or TRBV6-3 and TRBJ1-6; D is possibly TRBD1 (5 bases). This CDR3 comprises 15 residues. Germline V CDR1 and CDR2: MNHEY, SVGEGT. V was pared by 4 bases and J by 6 bases, with 13 bases between. The CDR3 reads CASSSQDLPNSPLHF. The CDR3 region has the DNA TGTGCCAGCAGTTCACAGGATTTACCTAATTCACCCCTCCACTTT.

This clonotype was found a few times. The chain carries TRBV7-9 and TRBJ2-4; 11 nucleotides line up with TRBD1. Germline V lookup: CDR1 SEHNR, CDR2 FQNEAQ (reference sequence). V gave up 4 bases and J gave up 8 bases; unmatched junction bases: 10. The CDR3 spans 16 residues. CDR3: CASSSRTGGGEDIQYF. The DNA for the CDR3 is TGTGCCAGCAGCTCCCGGACAGGGGGCGGCGAGGACATTCAGTACTTC.

This chain uses TRBV4-3 with TRBJ2-7; 9 nucleotides match TRBD2. The CDR3 totals 15 residues. Germline V gene sequence: CDR1 LGHNA, CDR2 YSLEER. V lost 1 base and J lost 3; bases outside the gene matches: 4. CDR3 DNA: TGCGCCAGCAGCCAAGGACTAGCGGATAACTACGAGCAGTACTTC. Translation: CASSQGLADNYEQYF.

This clonotype turned up a few times. The V gene is TRBV10-3, the J gene TRBJ2-5, with TRBD2 as a possible D gene (5 bases). This CDR3 spans 12 amino acids. Per the germline V gene, CDR1 is ENHRY and CDR2 is SYGVKD. V lost 6 bases to trimming and J lost 3 bases, with 8 bases between them. CDR3 protein: CAIRGEEETQYF. DNA of the CDR3: TGTGCCATCAGGGGAGAGGAAGAGACCCAGTACTTC.

The sample holds many counts of this clonotype. The rearrangement links TRBV3-1 to TRBJ1-5, with D maybe TRBD1 (6 bases). Germline CDR1 is LGHDT and CDR2 is YNNKEL (reference sequence). The CDR3 is 13 residues long. Trimming pared 1 base from V and 7 bases from J, leaving 8 bases between. The CDR3 sequence: CASSQAGQQPQHF. The DNA of the CDR3 is TGTGCCAGCAGCCAAGCGGGACAACAGCCCCAGCATTTT.

This clonotype came up many times. V and J are TRBV28 and TRBJ1-4; no definite D call. The ends were cut back, 4 bases at V and 8 bases at J, with 14 bases in the middle. CDR1 and CDR2 from the germline V gene are MDHEN and SYDVKM. There are 14 residues in the CDR3. The CDR3 DNA follows: TGTGCCAGCAGTTCGGCGGGTGCGGGGGAAAAACTGTTTTTT. Protein: CASSSAGAGEKLFF.

This clonotype occurred many times. The rearrangement joins TRBV29-1 to TRBJ1-2, with D possibly TRBD1 on 5 matching bases. The V gene's germline CDR1 is SQVTM and CDR2 ANQGSEA. The CDR3 covers 12 residues. V was cut by 6 bases and J by 0 bases, with 8 bases left in between. In DNA form, the CDR3 reads TGCAGCGTCGGGACGGCTAACTATGGCTACACCTTC. This translates into CSVGTANYGYTF.

Ten or more counts support this clonotype. V is TRBV28 and J is TRBJ2-1, with D perhaps matching TRBD1 or TRBD2 (5 bases each). This CDR3 is built from 13 residues. Germline V CDR1 and CDR2: MDHEN, SYDVKM. Trimming took 6 bases from V and 7 from J, leaving 13 bases between them. The CDR3 coding sequence is TGTGCCAGCAGGCGAGGGACGCCAAATGAGCAGTTCTTC. This encodes CASRRGTPNEQFF.

This clonotype was recorded once. CDR3 sequence (DNA): TGCCCCACCCAGGGGGTTGCGTCGAACACTGAAGCTTTCTTT. As protein: CPTQGVASNTEAFF. The rearrangement links TRBV3-2 to TRBJ1-1; the D call TRBD1 from the table was never checked on the DNA. TRBV3-2 is given as a pseudogene. This CDR3 is built from 14 residues.

This clonotype was seen a handful of times. This chain links TRBV27 with TRBJ2-7; possible D gene TRBD1, 5 bases. CDR3 length equals 14 residues. Per germline, CDR1 MNHEY and CDR2 SMNVEV (reference sequence). V was shortened by 6 bases and J by 4 bases, with 16 bases between the two germline ends. The CDR3 DNA follows: TGTGCCAGCAGGCTAACCAGGGTAGTATACGAGCAGTACTTC. Translating it yields CASRLTRVVYEQYF.

The table lists this clonotype with many counts. The chain is built from TRBV6-1 and TRBJ2-5; a possible D gene is TRBD2 (6 bases). CDR3 length: 16 amino acids. V lost 6 bases, J lost 3 bases, and 20 bases lay in between. CDR1 and CDR2 (germline): MNHNS, SASEGT. DNA for the CDR3: TGTGCCAGCAGCCCTTTATTCTCCGGGGGAAAAGAGACCCAGTACTTC. It yields the protein CASSPLFSGGKETQYF.

At least ten counts were recorded for this clonotype. The gene calls are TRBV28 and TRBJ1-2; unclear D gene. This CDR3 contains 10 residues. Trimming removed 9 bases at V and 4 bases at J, with 6 bases between. Germline V lookup: CDR1 MDHEN, CDR2 SYDVKM. CDR3 residues: CARLPYGYTF. The CDR3 coding sequence is TGTGCCAGGTTACCCTATGGCTACACCTTC.

To note about this clonotype: Only one base separates this from a far larger clonotype, so it likely reflects a read error. The chain joins TRBV6-4 to TRBJ1-4; 8 bases line up with TRBD1. This CDR3 is 15 amino acids long. From germline, CDR1 is MRHNA and CDR2 SNTAGT. This CDR3 reads CATTPGTGSNEKLSF. In DNA form, the CDR3 reads TGTGCCACAACCCCCGGGACAGGATCTAATGAAAAACTGTCTTTT.

This clonotype occurred many times. V and J are TRBV28 and TRBJ1-5, with D perhaps matching TRBD1 (5 bases). The CDR3 spans 16 residues. Trimming cost V 7 bases and J 0 bases, with 16 bases left between them. Germline CDR1 is MDHEN and CDR2 is SYDVKM. This chain's CDR3 is CASNERGPHSNQPQHF. Written as DNA, the CDR3 is TGTGCCAGCAACGAGCGGGGACCTCATAGCAATCAGCCCCAGCATTTT. Complete variable domain (other parts from reference TRBV28 and TRBJ1-5): DVKVTQSSRYLVKRTGEKVFLECVQDMDHENMFWYRQDPGLGLRLIYFSYDVKMKEKGDIPEGYSVSREKKERFSLILESASTNQTSMYLCASNERGPHSNQPQHFGDGTRLSIL.

The rearrangement links TRBV5-1 to TRBJ2-2; possible D gene TRBD1, 6 bases. The CDR3 sequence is 15 residues long. Germline CDR1 SGHRS, CDR2 YFSETQ. V lost 7 bases and J lost 0, with 13 bases in between. The CDR3 spells CASGTGTPNTGELFF. The CDR3 DNA reads TGCGCCAGCGGTACTGGGACACCGAACACCGGGGAGCTGTTTTTT. Using reference TRBV5-1 and TRBJ2-2 for the parts outside the CDR3, the full variable domain is KAGVTQTPRYLIKTRGQQVTLSCSPISGHRSVSWYQQTPGQGLQFLFEYFSETQRNKGNFPGRFSGRQFSNSRSEMNVSTLELGDSALYLCASGTGTPNTGELFFGEGSRLTVL.

This chain links TRBV12-3 or TRBV12-4 with TRBJ1-3, with 9 bases matching TRBD1. The V and J ends lost 5 bases and 2 bases, in that order; junction bases with no gene match: 7. This CDR3 contains 16 residues. The CDR3 DNA sequence: TGTGCCAGCAGTGCCCCCGGGACAGGGCCTGGAAACACCATATATTTT. It yields the protein CASSAPGTGPGNTIYF.

The chain recombines TRBV7-6 with TRBJ1-2, with a tentative D call TRBD1 (5 bases). V shed 1 base and J shed 7 bases, with 10 bases lying between them. CDR3 size: 13 residues. From germline, CDR1 is SGHVS and CDR2 FNYEAQ. CDR3 loop: CASSLEEGTGYTF. CDR3 DNA: TGTGCCAGCAGCTTAGAGGAGGGGACTGGCTACACCTTC.

This clonotype was detected only a few times. The chain uses TRBV11-2 and TRBJ2-7, with unresolved D. In germline, CDR1 is SGHAT, CDR2 FQNNGV. V lost 5 bases and J lost 6, with 11 bases in between. This CDR3 has 12 residues. The CDR3 loop reads CASSVGIREQYF. Here the CDR3 DNA reads TGTGCCAGCAGCGTAGGAATCCGCGAGCAGTACTTC.

The J gene is TRBJ1-1, the V gene TRBV6-1; the match to TRBD1 covers 11 bases. V trimming: 6 bases; J trimming: 5 bases; junction bases outside the gene matches: 8. The germline gives CDR1 MNHNS, CDR2 SASEGT. This CDR3 is built from 15 residues. The CDR3 region has the DNA TGTGCCAGCAGGGAGGCCGGGACAGGGGGGACTGAAGCTTTCTTT. This codes for CASREAGTGGTEAFF.

This clonotype was detected ten times or more. The V call is TRBV6-5, the J call TRBJ2-7; 9 bases agree with TRBD2. The CDR3 length is 15 residues. J lost 6 bases, V lost 3 bases, and 9 bases had no gene match. Germline V gene lookup returns CDR1 MNHEY and CDR2 SVGAGI. CDR3 nucleotides: TGTGCCAGCAGTTATTCGGGACTAGCTTTCTCCGAGCAGTACTTC. This translates into CASSYSGLAFSEQYF.